These 9 T cell receptor beta chains came from one sample sequenced in a study of T-cell memory formation after mild COVID-19. MiXCR, run by TCRdb on the 5' RACE reads, gives a single entry per CDR3 protein. Of about 390,000 distinct CDR3 sequences in the sample, 20% to 25% are singletons; the top ten hold around 13%. Input material: PBMCs or a T cell subset sorted from them (not recorded which). These receptors originate from an adult woman who had mild COVID-19 (a few samples of this study predate the infection). Cell type and time point are not known.

This clonotype has more than one count but fewer than ten. The chain uses TRBV29-1 and TRBJ2-7, with TRBD1 as a possible D gene (5 bases). Germline CDR1 SQVTM, CDR2 ANQGSEA. The CDR3 extends over 16 amino acids. Deletions cut 6 bases from V and 2 bases from J, with 23 bases between. CDR3 sequence (DNA): TGCAGCGTCGTTGATGACCAGGGTAGCTCTACCTACGAGCAGTACTTC. This encodes CSVVDDQGSSTYEQYF.

The chain couples TRBV12-3 or TRBV12-4 to TRBJ1-1, with D hard to call. The ends were cut back, 2 bases at V and 5 bases at J, with 9 bases in the middle. This CDR3 spans 13 amino acids. In nucleotides, the CDR3 is TGTGCCAGCAGTTTACCCCCGGTGACTGAAGCTTTCTTT. Its translation: CASSLPPVTEAFF.

CDR3 residues: CASSTGTDREQYF. In DNA form, the CDR3 reads TGTGCCAGCAGTACCGGGACGGATCGGGAGCAGTACTTC. The chain is built from TRBV12-3 or TRBV12-4 and TRBJ2-7; D assignment may be TRBD1 or TRBD2 (5 bases each). V lost 5 bases to trimming and J lost 7 bases, with 15 bases between them. There are 13 residues in the CDR3.

The table lists this clonotype with a few counts. The V and J genes are TRBV5-1 and TRBJ2-7; D is undetermined. Germline assignment: CDR1 SGHRS and CDR2 YFSETQ. V lost 2 bases and J lost 0, with 15 bases in between. The CDR3 sequence is 16 residues long. CDR3 nucleotides: TGCGCCAGCAGCTTAGGGTTTGGCGTCGACTCCTACGAGCAGTACTTC. Translated, it gives CASSLGFGVDSYEQYF.

The chain has TRBV5-1 and TRBJ1-1; a possible D gene is TRBD1 (6 bases). Trimming removed 0 bases from V and 5 bases from J, with 11 bases in between. The germline V gene has CDR1 SGHRS and CDR2 YFSETQ. The CDR3 consists of 14 residues. CDR3 in amino acids: CASSLGQGFTEAFF. CDR3 DNA sequence: TGCGCCAGCAGCTTGGGCCAGGGGTTTACTGAAGCTTTCTTT.

There are many counts of this clonotype. The CDR3 reads CASSTVTGVDTQYF. The CDR3 DNA reads TGTGCCAGCAGCACCGTGACAGGGGTAGATACGCAGTATTTT. V usage is TRBV7-9 and J usage is TRBJ2-3; 8 bases match TRBD1. V was clipped by 5 bases and J by 5 bases; unmatched bases: 6. The CDR3 consists of 14 residues. Germline values: CDR1 SEHNR, CDR2 FQNEAQ (reference sequence).

V usage is TRBV6-2 or TRBV6-3 and J usage is TRBJ2-2; D might be TRBD2 (6 bases). CDR1 and CDR2 from the germline V gene are MNHEY and SVGEGT. The CDR3 runs 14 residues. Trimming took 6 bases from V and 7 from J, leaving 15 bases between them. The CDR3 bases are TGTGCCAGCAGCCTTGACACTAGCTTCGGGGAGCTGTTTTTT. Translating it yields CASSLDTSFGELFF.

In this sample, this clonotype turned up a few times. The rearrangement links TRBV7-2 to TRBJ1-1, with TRBD1 matching 10 bases. Germline CDR1 SGHTA, CDR2 FQGNSA. The CDR3 consists of 15 residues. Trimming took 2 bases from V and 7 from J; bases not matched to a gene: 7. The CDR3 DNA follows: TGTGCCAGCAGCTTATTTTCCGGGACAGGGGTTGAAGCTTTCTTT. Its protein product is CASSLFSGTGVEAFF.

The chain is built from TRBV10-3 and TRBJ2-7, with 8 bases fitting TRBD2. From germline, CDR1 is ENHRY and CDR2 SYGVKD. The junction had 3 bases not matched to a gene; V was cut back by 0 bases and J by 2 bases. This CDR3 is 15 amino acids long. The chain's CDR3 is CAISESRRGAYEQYF. The CDR3 DNA reads TGTGCCATCAGTGAGTCACGGCGGGGGGCCTACGAGCAGTACTTC.